Described below is a single T cell receptor (beta chain) sequence and its context. No antigen is known for it. Unique molecular identifiers were incorporated during preparation of the TCRbeta library. TCRdb reprocessed the PCR reads via MiXCR and lists one record per CDR3 protein. Among around 490,000 distinct CDR3 sequences listed, about an eighth were seen once. The data are from a study of T-cell reconstitution after alpha-beta-depleted transplantation in children. Findings of the study overall: Several hundred graft clones that had expanded were reportedly the source of alpha-beta T cells about two months after transplant. It was newly produced T cells that mostly accounted for T-cell counts and diversity one year after transplant.

CDR3 length equals 12 residues. Trimming removed 6 bases at V and 5 bases at J, with 10 bases between. Germline CDR1 is ENHRY and CDR2 is SYGVKD. V and J are TRBV10-3 and TRBJ1-1, with D possibly being TRBD1 (6 bases). The TCR comes from a female patient between 2 and 15 years old who had a stem cell transplant for aplastic anemia, so the T cells may come from the graft donor. Specimen: PBMCs, mostly from graft donor cells, collected 180 days after TCRalphabeta/CD19-depleted stem cell transplant. The CDR3 sequence: CAIRKGGTEAFF. The CDR3 nucleotides read TGTGCCATCAGAAAAGGGGGAACTGAAGCTTTCTTT.